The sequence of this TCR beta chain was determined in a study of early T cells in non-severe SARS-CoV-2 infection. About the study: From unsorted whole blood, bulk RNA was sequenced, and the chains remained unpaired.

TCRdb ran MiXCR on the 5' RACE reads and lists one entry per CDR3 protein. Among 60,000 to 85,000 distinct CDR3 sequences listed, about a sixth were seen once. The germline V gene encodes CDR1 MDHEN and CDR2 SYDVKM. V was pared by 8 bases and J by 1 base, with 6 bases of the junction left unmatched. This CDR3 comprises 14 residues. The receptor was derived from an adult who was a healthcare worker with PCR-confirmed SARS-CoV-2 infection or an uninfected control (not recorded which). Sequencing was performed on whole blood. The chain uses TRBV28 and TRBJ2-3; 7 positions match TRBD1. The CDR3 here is CASWVGGRTDTQYF. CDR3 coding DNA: TGTGCCAGCTGGGTAGGGGGCCGCACAGATACGCAGTATTTT.